The clone carrying this T cell receptor beta chain was seen a handful of times. The antigen remains undetermined. These data originate in a study of T-cell memory formation after mild COVID-19. About the study: Clustering of TCRs was largely donor specific. Study findings and constraints: Contracting clones, day 15 to 85, had balanced CD4/CD8, and later expanders favored CD4+.

cDNA libraries for TCR alpha and TCR beta, carrying sample barcodes and UMIs, came from 5'RACE with constant-segment primers. MiXCR, applied by TCRdb to the 5' RACE reads, yields one record per CDR3 protein. The data show around 340,000 distinct CDR3 sequences, roughly 13% seen once. CDR3 length equals 13 residues. The ends lost 1 base at V and 5 bases at J; junction bases unmatched: 3. From germline, CDR1 is DFQATT and CDR2 SNEGSKA (reference sequence). This receptor was identified in a man aged 18 to 35 who had mild COVID-19 (a few samples of this study predate the infection). Cell type and time point are not known. Sequenced input: PBMCs or a T cell subset sorted from them (not recorded which). The rearrangement uses TRBV20-1 and TRBJ2-5; TRBD1 agrees at 8 bases. The CDR3 region has the DNA TGCAGTGCTAGAGGAAACAGGGGGGAGACCCAGTACTTC. This encodes CSARGNRGETQYF.